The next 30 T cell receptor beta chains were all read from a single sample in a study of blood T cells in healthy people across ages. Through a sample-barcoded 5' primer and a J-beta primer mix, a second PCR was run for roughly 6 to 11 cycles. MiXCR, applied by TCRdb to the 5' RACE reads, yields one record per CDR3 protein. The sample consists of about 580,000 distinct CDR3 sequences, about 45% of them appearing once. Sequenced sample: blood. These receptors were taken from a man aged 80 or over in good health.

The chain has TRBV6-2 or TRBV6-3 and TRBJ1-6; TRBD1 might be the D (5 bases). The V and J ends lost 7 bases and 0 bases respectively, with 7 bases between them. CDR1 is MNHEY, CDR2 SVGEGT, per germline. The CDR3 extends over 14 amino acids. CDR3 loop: CASTDSSYNSPLHF. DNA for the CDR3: TGTGCCAGCACCGACAGCTCCTATAATTCACCCCTCCACTTT.

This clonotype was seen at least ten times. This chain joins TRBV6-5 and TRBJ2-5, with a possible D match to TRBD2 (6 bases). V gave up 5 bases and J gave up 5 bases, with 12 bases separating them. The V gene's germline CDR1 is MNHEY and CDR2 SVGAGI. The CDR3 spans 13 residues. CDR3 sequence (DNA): TGTGCCAGCAGTCCACCAGGGAGGGAGACCCAGTACTTC. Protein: CASSPPGRETQYF.

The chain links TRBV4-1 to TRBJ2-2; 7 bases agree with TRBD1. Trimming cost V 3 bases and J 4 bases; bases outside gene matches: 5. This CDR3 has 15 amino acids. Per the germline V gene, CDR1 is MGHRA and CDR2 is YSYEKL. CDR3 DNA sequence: TGCGCCAGCAGCCAGCCCGACAGGGTCACCGGGGAGCTGTTTTTT. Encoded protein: CASSQPDRVTGELFF.

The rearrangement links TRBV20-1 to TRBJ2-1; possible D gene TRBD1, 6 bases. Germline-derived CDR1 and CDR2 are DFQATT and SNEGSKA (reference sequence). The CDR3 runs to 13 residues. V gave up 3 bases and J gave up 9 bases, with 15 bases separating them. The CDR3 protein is CSASRGPLIEQFF. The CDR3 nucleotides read TGCAGTGCTAGCAGGGGCCCCCTTATTGAGCAGTTCTTC.

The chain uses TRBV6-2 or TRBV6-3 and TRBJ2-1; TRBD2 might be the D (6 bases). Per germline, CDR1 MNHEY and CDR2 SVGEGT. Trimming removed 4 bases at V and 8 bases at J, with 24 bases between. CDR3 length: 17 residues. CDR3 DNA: TGTGCCAGCAGTTTCCCTCTCCTAGCGAGCCTAGGAGATGAGCAGTTCTTC. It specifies CASSFPLLASLGDEQFF.

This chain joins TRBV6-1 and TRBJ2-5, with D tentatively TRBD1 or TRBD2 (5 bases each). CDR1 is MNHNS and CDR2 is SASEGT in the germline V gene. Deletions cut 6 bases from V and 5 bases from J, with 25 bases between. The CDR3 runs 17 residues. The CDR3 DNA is TGTGCCAGCAGAACGAGGGTGGGAAGGGGAATTAGGGAGACCCAGTACTTC. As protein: CASRTRVGRGIRETQYF.

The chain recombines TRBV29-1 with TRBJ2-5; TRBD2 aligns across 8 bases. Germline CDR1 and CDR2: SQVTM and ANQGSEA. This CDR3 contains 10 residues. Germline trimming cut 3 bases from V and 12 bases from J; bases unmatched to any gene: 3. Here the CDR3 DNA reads TGCAGCGTTGATAGCGGGGTAGAGTACTTC. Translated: CSVDSGVEYF.

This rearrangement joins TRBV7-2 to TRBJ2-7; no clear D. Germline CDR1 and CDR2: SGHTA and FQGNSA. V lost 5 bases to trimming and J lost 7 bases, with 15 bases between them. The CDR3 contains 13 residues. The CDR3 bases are TGTGCCAGCAGCCCCCGCTACTCCATGGAGCAGTACTTC. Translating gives CASSPRYSMEQYF.

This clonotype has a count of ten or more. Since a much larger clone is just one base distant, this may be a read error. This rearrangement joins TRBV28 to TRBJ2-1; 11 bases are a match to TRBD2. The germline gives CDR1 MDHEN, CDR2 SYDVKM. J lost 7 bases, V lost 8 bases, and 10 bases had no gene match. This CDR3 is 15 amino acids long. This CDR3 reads CASLAGGGRGNEQFF. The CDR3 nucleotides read TGTGCCAGCCTAGCGGGGGGCGGGAGGGGAAATGAGCAGTTCTTC.

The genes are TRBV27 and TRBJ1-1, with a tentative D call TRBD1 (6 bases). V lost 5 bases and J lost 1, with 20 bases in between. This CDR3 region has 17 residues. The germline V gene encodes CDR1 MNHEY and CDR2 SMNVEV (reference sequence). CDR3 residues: CASSQYYWGGANTEAFF. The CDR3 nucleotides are TGTGCCAGCAGTCAATACTATTGGGGGGGGGCGAACACTGAAGCTTTCTTT.

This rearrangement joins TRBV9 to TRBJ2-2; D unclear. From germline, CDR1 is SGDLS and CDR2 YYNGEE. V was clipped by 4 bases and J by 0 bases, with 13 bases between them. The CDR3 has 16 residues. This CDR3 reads CASSPRTPANTGELFF. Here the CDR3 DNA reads TGTGCCAGCAGCCCCCGGACGCCCGCGAACACCGGGGAGCTGTTTTTT.

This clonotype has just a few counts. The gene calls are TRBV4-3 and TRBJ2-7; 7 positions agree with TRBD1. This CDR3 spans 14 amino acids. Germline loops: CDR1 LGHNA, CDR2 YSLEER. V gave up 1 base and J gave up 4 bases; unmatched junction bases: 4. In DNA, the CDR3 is TGCGCCAGCAGCCAAGTTAGGGGGCGATACGAGCAGTACTTC. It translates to CASSQVRGRYEQYF.

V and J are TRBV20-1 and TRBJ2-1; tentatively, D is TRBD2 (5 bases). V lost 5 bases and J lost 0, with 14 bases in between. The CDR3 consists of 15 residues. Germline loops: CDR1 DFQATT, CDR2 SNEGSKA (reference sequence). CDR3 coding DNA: TGCAGTGCTTCGACTGGGGAGAGCTCCTACAATGAGCAGTTCTTC. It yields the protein CSASTGESSYNEQFF.

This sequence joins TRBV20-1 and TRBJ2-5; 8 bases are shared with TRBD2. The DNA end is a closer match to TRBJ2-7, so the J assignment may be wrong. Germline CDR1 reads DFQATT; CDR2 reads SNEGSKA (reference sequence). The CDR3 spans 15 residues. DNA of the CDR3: TGCAGTGCTAAGGAGGGTAGCGGGACGGTCTACGAGCAGTACTTC. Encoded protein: CSAKEGSGTVYEQYF.

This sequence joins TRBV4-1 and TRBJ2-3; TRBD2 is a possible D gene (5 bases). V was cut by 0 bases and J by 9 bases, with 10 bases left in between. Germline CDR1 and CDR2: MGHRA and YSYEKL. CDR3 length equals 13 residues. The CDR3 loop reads CASSQDKRGTQYF. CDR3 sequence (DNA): TGCGCCAGCAGCCAAGATAAAAGAGGGACGCAGTATTTT.

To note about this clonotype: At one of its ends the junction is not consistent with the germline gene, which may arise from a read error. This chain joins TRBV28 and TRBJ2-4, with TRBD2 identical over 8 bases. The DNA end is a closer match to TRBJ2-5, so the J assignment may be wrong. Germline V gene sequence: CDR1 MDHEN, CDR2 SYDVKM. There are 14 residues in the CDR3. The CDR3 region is CVSSLAGPRETQYF. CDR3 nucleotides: TGTGTCAGCAGTTTAGCGGGGCCTCGGGAGACCCAGTACTTC.

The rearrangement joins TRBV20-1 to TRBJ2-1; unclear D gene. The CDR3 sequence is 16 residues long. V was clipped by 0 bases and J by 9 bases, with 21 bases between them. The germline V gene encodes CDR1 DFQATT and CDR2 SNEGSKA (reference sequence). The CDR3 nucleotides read TGCAGTGCTAGAGATGGTATTCAGCCCCTCGGCGGTGAGCAGTTCTTC. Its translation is CSARDGIQPLGGEQFF.

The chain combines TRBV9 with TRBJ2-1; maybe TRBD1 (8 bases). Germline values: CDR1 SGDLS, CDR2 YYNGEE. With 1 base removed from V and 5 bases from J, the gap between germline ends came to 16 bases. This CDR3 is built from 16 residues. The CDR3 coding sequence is TGTGCCAGCAGCGTATCCCCACAGGGGGGGGACAATGAGCAGTTCTTC. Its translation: CASSVSPQGGDNEQFF.

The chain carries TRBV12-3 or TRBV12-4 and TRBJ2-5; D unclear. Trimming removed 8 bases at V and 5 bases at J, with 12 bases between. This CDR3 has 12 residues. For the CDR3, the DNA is TGTGCCAGCGGACCCATGGGGGAGACCCAGTACTTC. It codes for CASGPMGETQYF.

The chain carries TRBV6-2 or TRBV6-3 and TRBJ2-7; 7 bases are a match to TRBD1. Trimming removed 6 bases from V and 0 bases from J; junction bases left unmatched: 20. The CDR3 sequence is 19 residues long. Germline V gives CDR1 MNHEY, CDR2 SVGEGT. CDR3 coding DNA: TGTGCCAGCAGAGAGTGGGGTCCCTCGGGACAGACGAGCTCCTACGAGCAGTACTTC. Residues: CASREWGPSGQTSSYEQYF.

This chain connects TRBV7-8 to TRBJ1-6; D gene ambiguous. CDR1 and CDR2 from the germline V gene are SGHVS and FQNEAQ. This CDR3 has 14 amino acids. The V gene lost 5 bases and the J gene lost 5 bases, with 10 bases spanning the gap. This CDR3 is CASSQLGNNSPLHF. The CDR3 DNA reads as TGTGCCAGCAGCCAACTTGGGAATAATTCACCCCTCCACTTT. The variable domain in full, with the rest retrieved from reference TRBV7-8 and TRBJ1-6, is GAGVSQSPRYKVAKRGQDVALRCDPISGHVSLFWYQQALGQGPEFLTYFQNEAQLDKSGLPSDRFFAERPEGSVSTLKIQRTQQEDSAVYLCASSQLGNNSPLHFGNGTRLTVT.

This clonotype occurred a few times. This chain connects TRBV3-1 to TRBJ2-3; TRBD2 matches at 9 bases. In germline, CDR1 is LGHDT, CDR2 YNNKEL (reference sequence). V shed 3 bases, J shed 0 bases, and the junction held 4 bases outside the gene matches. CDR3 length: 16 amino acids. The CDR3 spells CASSHLAGTSTDTQYF. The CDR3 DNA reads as TGTGCCAGCAGCCATCTAGCGGGGACCAGCACAGATACGCAGTATTTT.

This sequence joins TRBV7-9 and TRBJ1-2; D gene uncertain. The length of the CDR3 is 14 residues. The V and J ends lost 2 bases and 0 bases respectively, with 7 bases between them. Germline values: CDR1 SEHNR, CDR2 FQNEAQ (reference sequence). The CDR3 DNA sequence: TGTGCCAGCAGCTTAAACAGTACTAACTATGGCTACACCTTC. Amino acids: CASSLNSTNYGYTF.

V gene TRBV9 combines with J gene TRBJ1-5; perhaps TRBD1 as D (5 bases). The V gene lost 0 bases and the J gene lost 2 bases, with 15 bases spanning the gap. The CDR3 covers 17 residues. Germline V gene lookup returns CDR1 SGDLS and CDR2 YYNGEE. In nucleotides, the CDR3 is TGTGCCAGCAGCGTAGGCCTGGGCCGGGACGGCAATCAGCCCCAGCATTTT. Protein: CASSVGLGRDGNQPQHF.

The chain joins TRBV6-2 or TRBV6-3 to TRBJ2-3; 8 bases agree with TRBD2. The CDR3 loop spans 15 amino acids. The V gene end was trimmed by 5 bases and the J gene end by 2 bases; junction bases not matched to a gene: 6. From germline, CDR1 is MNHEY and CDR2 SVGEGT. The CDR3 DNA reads TGTGCCAGCAGTCCAGCGGGAGCAGCCACAGATACGCAGTATTTT. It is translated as CASSPAGAATDTQYF.

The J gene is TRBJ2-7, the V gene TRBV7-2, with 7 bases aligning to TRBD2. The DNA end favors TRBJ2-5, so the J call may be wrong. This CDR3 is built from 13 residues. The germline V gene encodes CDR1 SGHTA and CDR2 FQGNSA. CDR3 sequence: CASSAGVGETQYF. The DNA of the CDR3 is TGTGCCAGCAGCGCGGGAGTGGGGGAGACCCAGTACTTC.

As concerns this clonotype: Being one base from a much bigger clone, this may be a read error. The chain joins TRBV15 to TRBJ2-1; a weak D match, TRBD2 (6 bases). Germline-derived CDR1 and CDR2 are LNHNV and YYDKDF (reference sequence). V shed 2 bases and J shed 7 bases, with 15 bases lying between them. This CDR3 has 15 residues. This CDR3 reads CATSRRTGGVNEQFF. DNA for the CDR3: TGTGCCACCAGCAGACGGACTGGCGGGGTAAATGAGCAGTTCTTC.

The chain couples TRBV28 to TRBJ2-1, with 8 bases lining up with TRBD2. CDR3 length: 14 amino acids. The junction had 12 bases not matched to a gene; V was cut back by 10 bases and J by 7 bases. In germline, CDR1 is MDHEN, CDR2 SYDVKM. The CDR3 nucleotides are TGTGCCATTCGACCGGGGGGGTCTGGAAATGAGCAGTTCTTC. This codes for CAIRPGGSGNEQFF.

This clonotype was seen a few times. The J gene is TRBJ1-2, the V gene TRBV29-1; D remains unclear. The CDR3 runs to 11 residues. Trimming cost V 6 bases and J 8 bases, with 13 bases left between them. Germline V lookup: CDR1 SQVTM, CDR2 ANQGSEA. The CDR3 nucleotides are TGCAGCGTCCCTGAGAGGGAGGGCTACACCTTC. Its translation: CSVPEREGYTF.

The CDR3 sequence is CASRPDRRYTEAFF. The CDR3, as DNA: TGCGCCAGCAGACCGGACAGGAGGTACACTGAAGCTTTCTTT. The chain couples TRBV5-1 to TRBJ1-1; TRBD1 aligns across 7 bases. The ends lost 5 bases at V and 3 bases at J; junction bases unmatched: 7. The germline V gene has CDR1 SGHRS and CDR2 YFSETQ. CDR3 size: 14 residues.